These 6 T cell receptor beta chains were sequenced from one sample in a study of control samples from healthy donors and cancer patients. Generated by immunoSEQ multiplex PCR, the TCRdb table keeps only in-frame clones and is missing some. The repertoire holds roughly 120,000 clones, with just under 95% as singletons. Sequenced input: blood. These receptors came from a man aged 25-45 years in good health.

The count of this clone is one. The rearrangement links TRBV5-1 to TRBJ2-2; TRBD1 matches 7 bases. CDR1 and CDR2 from the germline V gene are SGHRS and YFSETQ. The CDR3 is 15 amino acids. The ends lost 4 bases at V and 6 bases at J; junction bases unmatched: 9. CDR3 protein: CASSSTGVQAGELFF. The CDR3 nucleotides read TGCGCCAGCAGCAGTACAGGGGTGCAGGCCGGGGAGCTGTTTTTT.

This chain links TRBV2 with TRBJ2-7, with 8 bases matching TRBD1. CDR1 is SNHLY and CDR2 is FYNNEI in the germline V gene. The CDR3 length is 14 residues. V dropped 5 bases and J dropped 2; count of bases not matched to a gene: 5. The CDR3 is CASSRQGPTYEQYF. For the CDR3, the DNA is TGTGCCAGCAGTCGACAGGGGCCCACCTACGAGCAGTACTTC.

This chain connects TRBV6-5 to TRBJ2-5, with D hard to call. CDR3 length: 14 residues. V lost 2 bases and J 5 bases, leaving 12 bases between the germline ends. CDR1 is MNHEY and CDR2 is SVGAGI in the germline V gene. The CDR3 region is CASSYGISQETQYF. CDR3 nucleotides: TGTGCCAGCAGTTACGGGATATCCCAGGAGACCCAGTACTTC.

This clone was seen a single time. The genes are TRBV7-8 and TRBJ2-6; tentative D call: TRBD1 (6 bases). CDR1 is SGHVS, CDR2 FQNEAQ, per germline. The CDR3 totals 17 residues. V lost 6 bases and J 1 base, leaving 16 bases between the germline ends. Here the CDR3 DNA reads TGTGCCAGCAGTTATACGGGACAACAATCTGGGGCCAACGTCCTGACTTTC. This encodes CASSYTGQQSGANVLTF. The whole variable domain, remainder taken from reference TRBV7-8 and TRBJ2-6, is GAGVSQSPRYKVAKRGQDVALRCDPISGHVSLFWYQQALGQGPEFLTYFQNEAQLDKSGLPSDRFFAERPEGSVSTLKIQRTQQEDSAVYLCASSYTGQQSGANVLTFGAGSRLTVL.

The gene calls are TRBV7-9 and TRBJ1-5; D is unclear. This CDR3 is built from 16 residues. Germline values: CDR1 SEHNR, CDR2 FQNEAQ (reference sequence). The V end lost 6 bases, the J end lost 0 bases, and 15 bases lay between the germline ends. CDR3 DNA: TGTGCCAGCAGTTCTACGAGGACGGATAGCAATCAGCCCCAGCATTTT. Its protein product is CASSSTRTDSNQPQHF.

The rearrangement uses TRBV29-1 and TRBJ1-2; no definite D call. Germline V gene lookup returns CDR1 SQVTM and CDR2 ANQGSEA. This CDR3 is 12 amino acids long. The V and J ends lost 3 bases and 5 bases respectively, with 10 bases between them. The DNA for the CDR3 is TGCAGCGTTGACAGCCAGAGTTATGGCTACACCTTC. This encodes CSVDSQSYGYTF.